The entry that follows covers one TCR beta chain sequence. This specimen comes from a study of control samples from healthy donors and cancer patients. CDR3 length equals 15 residues. Trimming at V came to 4 bases and at J to 4 bases, leaving 6 bases not matched to a gene. Germline V gene data show CDR1 as LNHDA and CDR2 as SQIVND (reference sequence). The protocol was immunoSEQ multiplex PCR, while the TCRdb copy is restricted to in-frame clones and leaves out a portion. The repertoire includes around 200,000 clones, 75% to 95% of them detected once, and about 1.6% sits in the top ten. V usage is TRBV19 and J usage is TRBJ1-2, with TRBD1 matching over 10 bases. The receptor was isolated from a woman aged 25 to 39 in good health. What was sequenced was blood. The CDR3 protein is CASSTRQGATYGYTF. DNA for the CDR3: TGTGCCAGTAGTACCCGACAGGGGGCGACCTATGGCTACACCTTC.